The 11 T cell receptor beta chains reported below all come from one sample, sequenced in a study of blood T cell repertoires in COVID-19 (dated by TCRdb to the early 2020s). The library was built by means of the immunoSEQ multiplex PCR assay. TCRdb provides this immuneACCESS table in a form limited to in-frame rearrangements. Some clones are lacking; in checked studies, under half of them reflect an unresolved V gene, and why the rest are absent is not known. The sample table shows 100,000 to 150,000 clones, and around 81% are seen once. About 18% of the sample rests with the top ten. The sample consisted of peripheral blood. The receptors were sampled from a young man with COVID-19, enrolled during active disease.

The V and J genes are TRBV6-5 and TRBJ2-7; possible D gene TRBD1, 5 bases. CDR3 length equals 13 residues. The germline CDR1 and CDR2 sequences are MNHEY and SVGAGI. The DNA of the CDR3 is TGTGCAGTACAGTGGCAGGGTCAGAGCGAGCAGTACTTC. Protein: CAVQWQGQSEQYF.

The V and J genes are TRBV4-1 and TRBJ1-5; D gene uncertain. V was shortened by 1 base and J by 3 bases, with 7 bases between the two germline ends. The CDR3 runs to 14 residues. Germline lookup yields CDR1 MGHRA and CDR2 YSYEKL. DNA for the CDR3: TGCGCCAGCAGCCAAGCTCGGTCCAATCAGCCCCAGCATTTT. This encodes CASSQARSNQPQHF.

This clone was found once. This chain links TRBV7-2 with TRBJ1-5; a weak D match, TRBD1 (6 bases). The CDR3 sequence is 17 residues long. Deletions cut 1 base from V and 3 bases from J, with 16 bases between. Germline V gene lookup returns CDR1 SGHTA and CDR2 FQGNSA. CDR3 in DNA: TGTGCCAGCAGCTTAGAAGGTAGGGGACAAGTCAATCAGCCCCAGCATTTT. This sequence encodes CASSLEGRGQVNQPQHF.

This clone was counted only a few times. The chain links TRBV4-2 to TRBJ2-6, with unresolved D. V lost 0 bases and J lost 0, with 6 bases in between. The CDR3 extends over 16 amino acids. Germline assignment: CDR1 LGHNA and CDR2 YNFKEQ. For the CDR3, the DNA is TGTGCCAGCAGCCAAGATCTAGACTCTGGGGCCAACGTCCTGACTTTC. Translating it yields CASSQDLDSGANVLTF.

The rearrangement links TRBV5-1 to TRBJ2-3; 8 bases align to TRBD1. The CDR3 length is 13 residues. The trim removed 4 bases at V and 7 bases at J, leaving 5 bases unmatched. Germline V gene data show CDR1 as SGHRS and CDR2 as YFSETQ. Here the CDR3 reads CASSMDRDNTQYF. In DNA form, the CDR3 reads TGCGCCAGCAGCATGGACAGGGACAATACGCAGTATTTT. Full variable domain (rest looked up from reference TRBV5-1 and TRBJ2-3): KAGVTQTPRYLIKTRGQQVTLSCSPISGHRSVSWYQQTPGQGLQFLFEYFSETQRNKGNFPGRFSGRQFSNSRSEMNVSTLELGDSALYLCASSMDRDNTQYFGPGTRLTVL.

The genes are TRBV19 and TRBJ1-6, with 9 bases lining up with TRBD1. The J segment lost 7 bases and the V segment lost 9 bases, leaving 16 bases of the junction unmatched. CDR1 is LNHDA, CDR2 SQIVND, per germline (reference sequence). This CDR3 has 17 residues. The CDR3 protein is CASRQNRDRAPNSPLHF. The CDR3 nucleotides read TGTGCCAGCCGACAGAACCGGGACAGGGCACCAAATTCACCCCTCCACTTT. The variable domain in full, completed from reference TRBV19 and TRBJ1-6, reads DGGITQSPKYLFRKEGQNVTLSCEQNLNHDAMYWYRQDPGQGLRLIYYSQIVNDFQKGDIAEGYSVSREKKESFPLTVTSAQKNPTAFYLCASRQNRDRAPNSPLHFGNGTRLTVT.

The gene calls are TRBV7-9 and TRBJ2-5; weak D call: TRBD2 (5 bases). Trimming removed 2 bases at V and 2 bases at J, with 6 bases between. This CDR3 is built from 13 residues. Germline values: CDR1 SEHNR, CDR2 FQNEAQ (reference sequence). The CDR3 loop is CASSLSGQETQYF. The CDR3 coding sequence is TGTGCCAGCAGCTTATCGGGGCAAGAGACCCAGTACTTC.

This chain links TRBV6-5 with TRBJ2-3, with D possibly being TRBD1 (6 bases). This CDR3 contains 14 residues. With 7 bases removed from V and 6 bases from J, the gap between germline ends came to 17 bases. Looked up from germline, CDR1 is MNHEY and CDR2 is SVGAGI. CDR3 sequence (DNA): TGTGCCAGCAAACCAGGGGAACAATCGGATACGCAGTATTTT. It translates to CASKPGEQSDTQYF.

Only a few counts were recorded for this clone. The chain couples TRBV19 to TRBJ1-1, with TRBD1 matching 10 bases. Germline V gives CDR1 LNHDA, CDR2 SQIVND (reference sequence). V trimming: 7 bases; J trimming: 2 bases; junction bases outside the gene matches: 4. This CDR3 is 14 amino acids long. DNA for the CDR3: TGTGCCAGTACCACGACAGGGGGCAACACTGAAGCTTTCTTT. Its translation is CASTTTGGNTEAFF.

This sequence joins TRBV4-1 and TRBJ1-1; possible D gene TRBD1, 5 bases. This CDR3 is built from 14 residues. Germline V gives CDR1 MGHRA, CDR2 YSYEKL. Trimming cost V 0 bases and J 3 bases, with 8 bases left between them. The CDR3 nucleotides read TGCGCCAGCAGCCAAGAGACAGTCCACACTGAAGCTTTCTTT. Amino acid sequence: CASSQETVHTEAFF.

V is TRBV19 and J is TRBJ2-7; 8 nucleotides align to TRBD2. Trimming at V came to 3 bases and at J to 6 bases, leaving 13 bases not matched to a gene. The length of the CDR3 is 16 residues. CDR1 is LNHDA, CDR2 SQIVND, per germline (reference sequence). The CDR3 is CASSISGGTRAPEQYF. CDR3 in DNA: TGTGCCAGTAGTATCTCGGGCGGGACTAGGGCCCCCGAGCAGTACTTC.